Shown below are 32 T cell receptor beta chains from a single sample sequenced in a study of cytomegalovirus exposure and HLA in healthy donors. PCR was performed using 60 Vbeta and 13 Jbeta primers. TCRdb's copy holds only in-frame clones and misses some; the assay was immunoSEQ multiplex PCR. Among over 150,000 clones listed, around 69% were seen once. Sequencing used PBMCs. Receptors originate from a man in his 60s in good health and CMV-seronegative.

The chain has TRBV5-4 and TRBJ2-4; no clear D gene. This CDR3 is 15 amino acids long. V was trimmed by 2 bases and J by 3 bases, leaving 12 bases between them. Germline V gives CDR1 SGHNT, CDR2 YYREEE (reference sequence). CDR3 protein: CASSLTQANKNIQYF. The CDR3 DNA follows: TGTGCCAGCAGCTTAACGCAGGCAAACAAAAACATTCAGTACTTC.

The rearrangement joins TRBV28 to TRBJ2-2; no definite D call. Trimming shortened V by 10 bases and J by 5 bases, and 17 bases separated the two germline ends. This CDR3 is 14 amino acids long. Germline V lookup: CDR1 MDHEN, CDR2 SYDVKM. CDR3 region: CAIPSSDGTGELFF. The CDR3 nucleotides read TGTGCCATACCCTCATCTGACGGGACCGGGGAGCTGTTTTTT.

The chain has TRBV6-5 and TRBJ2-5; 7 nucleotides match TRBD2. Per germline, CDR1 MNHEY and CDR2 SVGAGI. This CDR3 is 15 amino acids long. Unmatched junction bases numbered 13, after V lost 7 bases and J lost 5 bases. CDR3 DNA: TGTGCCAGCACCCGCGGCAGCGGGACGCTGGAGACCCAGTACTTC. It encodes CASTRGSGTLETQYF.

The gene calls are TRBV2 and TRBJ2-1; 10 bases match TRBD2. With V trimmed by 10 bases and J by 1 base, 7 bases remained unmatched. This CDR3 is built from 15 residues. Germline assignment: CDR1 SNHLY and CDR2 FYNNEI. CDR3 sequence: CATKRLAGSYNEQFF. Written as DNA, the CDR3 is TGTGCCACAAAGAGACTAGCGGGTTCCTACAATGAGCAGTTCTTC. Based on the CDR3 plus reference TRBV2 and TRBJ2-1, the full variable domain is EPEVTQTPSHQVTQMGQEVILRCVPISNHLYFYWYRQILGQKVEFLVSFYNNEISEKSEIFDDQFSVERPDGSNFTLKIRSTKLEDSAMYFCATKRLAGSYNEQFFGPGTRLTVL.

The V call is TRBV29-1, the J call TRBJ1-2; D gene uncertain. Per the germline V gene, CDR1 is SQVTM and CDR2 is ANQGSEA. Trimming shortened V by 3 bases and J by 8 bases, and 10 bases separated the two germline ends. The CDR3 has 11 residues. The DNA for the CDR3 is TGCAGCGTTGAGAGAGGGAAAGGCTACACCTTC. It specifies CSVERGKGYTF.

The V call is TRBV5-6, the J call TRBJ2-7; D is possibly TRBD1 (5 bases). The length of the CDR3 is 15 residues. Trimming shortened V by 0 bases and J by 2 bases, and 12 bases separated the two germline ends. Germline CDR1 reads SGHDT; CDR2 reads YYEEEE. CDR3 nucleotide sequence: TGTGCCAGCAGCTTGGCCTCCGACAGCACCTACGAGCAGTACTTC. As protein: CASSLASDSTYEQYF.

The V gene is TRBV27, the J gene TRBJ2-3; 10 positions agree with TRBD2. The CDR3 spans 13 residues. Germline V gene data show CDR1 as MNHEY and CDR2 as SMNVEV (reference sequence). V was pared by 8 bases and J by 6 bases, with 5 bases of the junction left unmatched. In DNA, the CDR3 is TGTGCCAGCCACGGGACTAGCGCCGATACGCAGTATTTT. The encoded protein is CASHGTSADTQYF.

This chain links TRBV6-1 with TRBJ1-4; D not certain. Germline lookup yields CDR1 MNHNS and CDR2 SASEGT. The length of the CDR3 is 18 residues. V lost 3 bases to trimming and J lost 5 bases, with 22 bases between them. CDR3 residues: CASSDCPSLLVDNEKLFF. In nucleotides, the CDR3 is TGTGCCAGCAGTGACTGTCCAAGTCTCCTAGTCGACAATGAAAAACTGTTTTTT.

This chain uses TRBV7-7 with TRBJ2-1, with D perhaps matching TRBD2 (6 bases). This CDR3 is 13 amino acids long. Trimming took 5 bases from V and 9 from J, leaving 14 bases between them. CDR1 SSHAT and CDR2 FNYEAQ come from the germline V gene (reference sequence). The CDR3 sequence is CASSLSLGGEQFF. The CDR3 DNA follows: TGTGCCAGCAGCCTTAGTCTGGGGGGTGAGCAGTTCTTC.

The genes are TRBV18 and TRBJ2-5; 12 bases align to TRBD2. Trimming removed 3 bases from V and 3 bases from J; junction bases left unmatched: 2. This CDR3 is built from 15 residues. Germline CDR1 reads KGHSH; CDR2 reads LQKENI. DNA of the CDR3: TGTGCCAGCTCACCTAGACTAGCGGGAGAAGAGACCCAGTACTTC. Translating gives CASSPRLAGEETQYF.

The chain recombines TRBV10-3 with TRBJ2-1, with 9 bases matching TRBD1. The germline V gene encodes CDR1 ENHRY and CDR2 SYGVKD. Trimming at V came to 0 bases and at J to 13 bases, leaving 10 bases not matched to a gene. This CDR3 has 15 residues. The DNA for the CDR3 is TGTGCCATCAGTGAGTCAAACGGACAGGGGAACCAACAGTTCTTC. It specifies CAISESNGQGNQQFF.

This clone was seen a single time. The V and J genes are TRBV7-9 and TRBJ1-2; D is unclear. V shed 0 bases and J shed 0 bases, with 8 bases lying between them. The CDR3 has 15 residues. Germline-derived CDR1 and CDR2 are SEHNR and FQNEAQ (reference sequence). The CDR3 coding sequence is TGTGCCAGCAGCTTAGCTGGCAGTACTAACTATGGCTACACCTTC. Translation: CASSLAGSTNYGYTF.

This clone was counted a few times. This chain joins TRBV7-2 and TRBJ2-7, with a weak D call TRBD2 (6 bases). The V gene's germline CDR1 is SGHTA and CDR2 FQGNSA. The CDR3 sequence is 14 residues long. Trimming took off 6 bases at V and 3 bases at J, with 15 bases between the two ends. CDR3 DNA: TGTGCCAGCAGTTATACCGTGGGAGGCTACGAGCAGTACTTC. It yields the protein CASSYTVGGYEQYF. Full variable domain (remainder filled in from reference TRBV7-2 and TRBJ2-7): GAGVSQSPSNKVTEKGKDVELRCDPISGHTALYWYRQSLGQGLEFLIYFQGNSAPDKSGLPSDRFSAERTGGSVSTLTIQRTQQEDSAVYLCASSYTVGGYEQYFGPGTRLTVT.

V gene TRBV4-3 combines with J gene TRBJ2-1; D unresolved. The germline V gene encodes CDR1 LGHNA and CDR2 YSLEER. V was pared by 5 bases and J by 8 bases, with 13 bases between. CDR3 length: 13 residues. CDR3 in amino acids: CASSSERGDEQFF. CDR3 DNA: TGCGCCAGCAGCTCAGAAAGAGGTGATGAGCAGTTCTTC.

The chain is built from TRBV7-2 and TRBJ2-7; TRBD1 aligns across 10 bases. Germline CDR1 and CDR2: SGHTA and FQGNSA. This CDR3 is 14 amino acids long. Trimming at V came to 5 bases and at J to 7 bases, leaving 8 bases not matched to a gene. The CDR3 loop reads CASSPTGGPREQYF. The DNA for the CDR3 is TGTGCCAGCAGCCCGACAGGGGGCCCGCGGGAGCAGTACTTC.

V gene TRBV9 combines with J gene TRBJ2-1; D gene ambiguous. CDR1 is SGDLS, CDR2 YYNGEE, per germline. The CDR3 has 12 residues. The V and J ends lost 0 bases and 5 bases respectively, with 3 bases between them. The CDR3 DNA reads as TGTGCCAGCAGCGTAGCGGACAATGAGCAGTTCTTC. As protein: CASSVADNEQFF.

V gene TRBV7-2 combines with J gene TRBJ1-6; weak D call: TRBD1 (6 bases). The germline V gene has CDR1 SGHTA and CDR2 FQGNSA. This CDR3 has 14 amino acids. V dropped 4 bases and J dropped 11 bases, with 15 bases sitting between them. The CDR3 spells CASSSHRVNPPLHF. In DNA, the CDR3 is TGTGCCAGCAGCTCCCACAGGGTAAATCCACCCCTCCACTTT.

The genes are TRBV30 and TRBJ2-1, with a possible D match to TRBD2 (5 bases). The CDR3 has 16 residues. Germline loops: CDR1 GTSNPN, CDR2 SVGIG (reference sequence). Trimming stripped 7 bases from V and 8 bases from J, with 27 bases between. The CDR3 DNA reads as TGTGCCTTGGAGACTACTCGGGGTGACTGGAGTTATGAGCAGTTCTTC. Translating it yields CALETTRGDWSYEQFF.

The V and J genes are TRBV28 and TRBJ1-5; TRBD1 aligns across 9 bases. The CDR3 extends over 17 amino acids. J gave up 4 bases and V 7 bases, and 14 bases lay outside the gene matches. CDR1 is MDHEN, CDR2 SYDVKM, per germline. CDR3 sequence (DNA): TGTGCCAGCATCGGGACAGGGTGGGACTCAAGGAATCAGCCCCAGCATTTT. It is translated as CASIGTGWDSRNQPQHF.

The chain is built from TRBV28 and TRBJ2-5; possibly TRBD2 for D (5 bases). The tail of the sequence fits TRBJ2-7 better, so the J call may be wrong. The CDR3 runs 13 residues. Germline V gene data show CDR1 as MDHEN and CDR2 as SYDVKM. The CDR3 DNA sequence: TGTGCCAGCAGTTTATCGGCCGAGGGCGAGCAGTACTTC. This codes for CASSLSAEGEQYF.

The CDR3 sequence: CASSPTFSAPGLSNSPLHF. The CDR3 region has the DNA TGTGCCAGCAGCCCGACTTTTTCGGCCCCCGGGTTAAGTAATTCACCCCTCCACTTT. The chain carries TRBV5-8 and TRBJ1-6, with D unresolved. Trimming took off 4 bases at V and 6 bases at J, with 26 bases between the two ends. The CDR3 consists of 19 residues. CDR1 SGHTS and CDR2 YDEGEE come from the germline V gene.

This clone appeared once. The chain joins TRBV18 to TRBJ2-5; TRBD2 agrees at 8 bases. The germline V gene encodes CDR1 KGHSH and CDR2 LQKENI. The V gene end was trimmed by 6 bases and the J gene end by 5 bases; junction bases not matched to a gene: 14. The CDR3 has 16 residues. The CDR3 region is CASSPSRGPGGETQYF. In DNA form, the CDR3 reads TGTGCCAGCTCTCCATCGAGAGGACCGGGGGGGGAGACCCAGTACTTC.

The gene calls are TRBV7-8 and TRBJ1-5; 9 nucleotides agree with TRBD1. The CDR3 sequence is 15 residues long. The V segment lost 3 bases and the J segment 7 bases; nucleotides outside the gene matches: 7. Germline CDR1 and CDR2: SGHVS and FQNEAQ. CDR3 sequence: CASSLQTGGVQPQHF. The CDR3 nucleotides are TGTGCCAGCAGCTTGCAAACAGGGGGCGTACAGCCCCAGCATTTT.

This chain uses TRBV5-1 with TRBJ2-7; D is unresolved. CDR1 and CDR2 (germline): SGHRS, YFSETQ. This CDR3 region has 15 residues. Trimming shortened V by 2 bases and J by 4 bases, and 16 bases separated the two germline ends. CDR3: CASSLSPGYAYEQYF. CDR3 sequence (DNA): TGCGCCAGCAGCTTAAGTCCAGGCTACGCTTACGAGCAGTACTTC.

This clone appeared once. The CDR3 here is CASSLASTGGETQYF. In DNA, the CDR3 is TGTGCCAGCAGCTTAGCGTCTACGGGGGGGGAGACCCAGTACTTC. The genes are TRBV7-6 and TRBJ2-5; TRBD2 aligns across 8 bases. Germline V gives CDR1 SGHVS, CDR2 FNYEAQ. This CDR3 contains 15 residues. After removal of 0 bases from V and 5 bases from J, the junction contained 5 bases not matched to a gene.

The rearrangement uses TRBV7-2 and TRBJ2-7; D possibly corresponds to TRBD2 (6 bases). Between the trimmed V and J ends, which lost 11 bases and 0 bases, there was a span of 11 bases. The CDR3 spans 12 residues. The germline CDR1 and CDR2 sequences are SGHTA and FQGNSA. For the CDR3, the DNA is TGTGCCTCCAGCGGGTTCTCCTACGAGCAGTACTTC. Translation: CASSGFSYEQYF.

The chain carries TRBV28 and TRBJ2-5, with 7 bases lining up with TRBD1. Per the germline V gene, CDR1 is MDHEN and CDR2 is SYDVKM. The CDR3 consists of 14 residues. The V gene end was trimmed by 4 bases and the J gene end by 1 base; junction bases not matched to a gene: 3. CDR3 loop: CASSSQGVQETQYF. The CDR3 coding sequence is TGTGCCAGCAGTTCCCAGGGGGTCCAAGAGACCCAGTACTTC.

This clone was detected only a few times. The chain links TRBV30 to TRBJ2-1; the match to TRBD2 covers 11 bases. V was clipped by 4 bases and J by 5 bases; unmatched bases: 7. The CDR3 covers 15 residues. CDR1 is GTSNPN, CDR2 SVGIG, per germline (reference sequence). CDR3 DNA: TGTGCCTGGACCGCAGGGACTAGCGGACACAATGAGCAGTTCTTC. This translates into CAWTAGTSGHNEQFF.

The V gene is TRBV11-2, the J gene TRBJ1-2; D is uncertain. The CDR3 consists of 12 residues. Germline CDR1 is SGHAT and CDR2 is FQNNGV. The ends were cut back, 2 bases at V and 8 bases at J, with 9 bases in the middle. The CDR3 region has the DNA TGTGCCAGCAGCTTACAGGATCTAGGCTACACCTTC. This gives the protein CASSLQDLGYTF. The whole variable domain, remainder taken from reference TRBV11-2 and TRBJ1-2, is EAGVAQSPRYKIIEKRQSVAFWCNPISGHATLYWYQQILGQGPKLLIQFQNNGVVDDSQLPKDRFSAERLKGVDSTLKIQPAKLEDSAVYLCASSLQDLGYTFGSGTRLTVV.

The chain recombines TRBV5-6 with TRBJ1-6; D is uncertain. Germline lookup yields CDR1 SGHDT and CDR2 YYEEEE. V was pared by 2 bases and J by 1 base, with 19 bases between. The CDR3 extends over 19 amino acids. CDR3 nucleotides: TGTGCCAGCAGCTTAAAAAGATCTAATTTTTATTCCTATAATTCACCCCTCCACTTT. Its translation: CASSLKRSNFYSYNSPLHF.

V is TRBV15 and J is TRBJ1-4; perhaps TRBD1 as D (6 bases). The CDR3 contains 15 residues. Deletions cut 0 bases from V and 7 bases from J, with 12 bases between. Germline V gene lookup returns CDR1 LNHNV and CDR2 YYDKDF (reference sequence). CDR3 protein: CATSREGGAGEKLFF. The CDR3 DNA is TGTGCCACCAGCAGAGAGGGGGGGGCTGGTGAAAAACTGTTTTTT. Combining the CDR3 with reference TRBV15 and TRBJ1-4 gives the whole variable domain DAMVIQNPRYQVTQFGKPVTLSCSQTLNHNVMYWYQQKSSQAPKLLFHYYDKDFNNEADTPDNFQSRRPNTSFCFLDIRSPGLGDTAMYLCATSREGGAGEKLFFGSGTQLSVL.

This clone was detected only a few times. V gene TRBV7-2 combines with J gene TRBJ1-1; a possible D gene is TRBD1 (6 bases). The CDR3 runs to 14 residues. The germline V gene encodes CDR1 SGHTA and CDR2 FQGNSA. Trimming took 4 bases from V and 1 from J, leaving 10 bases between them. CDR3 amino acids: CASSWGGANTEAFF. The CDR3, as DNA: TGTGCCAGCAGCTGGGGGGGGGCGAACACTGAAGCTTTCTTT.